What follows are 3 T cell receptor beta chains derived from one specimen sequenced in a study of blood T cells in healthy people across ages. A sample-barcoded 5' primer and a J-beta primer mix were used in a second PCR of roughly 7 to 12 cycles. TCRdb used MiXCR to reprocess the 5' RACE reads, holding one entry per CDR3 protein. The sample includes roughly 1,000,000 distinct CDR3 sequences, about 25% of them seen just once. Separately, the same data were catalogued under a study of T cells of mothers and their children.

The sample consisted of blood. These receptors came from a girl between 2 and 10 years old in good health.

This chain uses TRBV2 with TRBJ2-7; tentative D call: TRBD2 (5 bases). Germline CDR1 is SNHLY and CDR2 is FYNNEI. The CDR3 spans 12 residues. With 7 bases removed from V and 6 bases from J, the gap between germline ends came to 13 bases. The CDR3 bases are TGTGCCAGCATAGAGGGAACGGGCGAGCAGTACTTC. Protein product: CASIEGTGEQYF.

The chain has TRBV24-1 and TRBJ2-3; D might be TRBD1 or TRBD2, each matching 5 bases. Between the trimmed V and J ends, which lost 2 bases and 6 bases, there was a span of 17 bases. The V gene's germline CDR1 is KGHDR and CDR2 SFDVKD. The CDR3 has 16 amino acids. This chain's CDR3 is CATSDSAGAPGDTQYF. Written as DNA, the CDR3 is TGTGCCACCAGTGATTCCGCGGGCGCCCCAGGGGATACGCAGTATTTT.

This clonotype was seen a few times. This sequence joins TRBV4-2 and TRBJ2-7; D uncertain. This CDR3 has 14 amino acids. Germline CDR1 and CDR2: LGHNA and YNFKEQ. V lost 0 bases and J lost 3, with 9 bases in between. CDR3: CASSQDPGFYEQYF. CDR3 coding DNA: TGTGCCAGCAGCCAAGACCCAGGATTCTACGAGCAGTACTTC.